These 20 T cell receptor beta chains came from one sample sequenced in a study of blood T cell repertoires in COVID-19 (dated by TCRdb to 2020 to 2021). The library was made by the immunoSEQ multiplex PCR assay. Not all clones reach the TCRdb copy of this immuneACCESS table, which keeps in-frame sequences only. Checked studies attribute under half of the gap to unresolved V genes and leave the rest unexplained. This sample gives 350,000 or so clones in total; about nine tenths of them show up just once. 1% of the sample goes to the ten largest clones. The sequenced sample was PBMCs or T cells enriched from blood (not recorded which). The receptors stem from a woman in her twenties or thirties who had been exposed to COVID-19.

In its sample, this clone was seen once. The V and J genes are TRBV11-3 and TRBJ1-2; no firm D call. The CDR3 is made up of 12 amino acids. V was cut by 0 bases and J by 12 bases, with 11 bases left in between. CDR1 and CDR2 (germline): SGHNT, YENEEA. The chain's CDR3 is CASSLDGSAHTF. Here the CDR3 DNA reads TGTGCCAGCAGCTTAGACGGTAGTGCGCACACCTTC.

This clone showed up just once. The V gene is TRBV6-6, the J gene TRBJ1-3; no reliable D call. There are 14 residues in the CDR3. Trimming stripped 2 bases from V and 0 bases from J, with 5 bases between. CDR1 is MNHNY and CDR2 is SVGAGI in the germline V gene (reference sequence). The CDR3 nucleotides are TGTGCCAGCAGTTACGGTAGCTCTGGAAACACCATATATTTT. Its protein is CASSYGSSGNTIYF.

This clone has a handful of counts. This rearrangement joins TRBV7-9 to TRBJ1-4; 11 nucleotides align to TRBD1. The length of the CDR3 is 15 residues. The germline gives CDR1 SEHNR, CDR2 FQNEAQ (reference sequence). The ends lost 5 bases at V and 10 bases at J; junction bases unmatched: 9. CDR3 region: CASSPSRTGGGKLFF. CDR3 DNA sequence: TGTGCCAGCAGCCCCTCGAGGACAGGGGGCGGAAAACTGTTTTTT.

This chain links TRBV7-8 with TRBJ2-5; D is possibly TRBD2 (5 bases). The germline V and J ends were trimmed by 1 base and 7 bases, with 13 bases remaining between them. This CDR3 comprises 14 residues. CDR1 is SGHVS, CDR2 FQNEAQ, per germline. The CDR3 region has the DNA TGTGCCAGCAGCTTAGGGACTCTGGCCGGGACCCAGTACTTC. It translates to CASSLGTLAGTQYF.

The table lists this clone with a count of one. The chain is built from TRBV19 and TRBJ1-1; 7 bases line up with TRBD1. CDR1 is LNHDA, CDR2 SQIVND, per germline (reference sequence). V lost 5 bases, J lost 0 bases, and 3 bases stayed unmatched. This CDR3 has 14 residues. The CDR3 loop is CASSLDRLNTEAFF. CDR3 coding DNA: TGTGCCAGTAGTTTGGACAGGTTGAACACTGAAGCTTTCTTT.

This clone has a single count. The V call is TRBV14, the J call TRBJ1-2; 7 bases are a match to TRBD1. The CDR3 is 15 residues long. Trimming removed 2 bases from V and 3 bases from J; junction bases left unmatched: 6. Germline V gives CDR1 SGHDN, CDR2 FVKESK. The CDR3 here is CASSQTGDRYYGYTF. The CDR3 DNA reads as TGTGCCAGCAGCCAAACAGGGGACCGATACTATGGCTACACCTTC.

This sequence joins TRBV9 and TRBJ2-1, with 9 bases identical to TRBD2. Germline V gives CDR1 SGDLS, CDR2 YYNGEE. The CDR3 runs to 16 residues. V lost 0 bases and J lost 4; bases outside the gene matches: 5. CDR3 coding DNA: TGTGCCAGCAGCGTAGAGGCTAGCGGGACGTACAATGAGCAGTTCTTC. Its translation: CASSVEASGTYNEQFF. The full variable domain, completed using reference TRBV9 and TRBJ2-1, is DSGVTQTPKHLITATGQRVTLRCSPRSGDLSVYWYQQSLDQGLQFLIQYYNGEERAKGNILERFSAQQFPDLHSELNLSSLELGDSALYFCASSVEASGTYNEQFFGPGTRLTVL.

This chain links TRBV20-1 with TRBJ2-3; TRBD2 aligns across 10 bases. The CDR3 length is 16 residues. Losses at the gene ends were 3 bases for V and 1 base for J; bases not matched to a gene: 7. Germline V gene lookup returns CDR1 DFQATT and CDR2 SNEGSKA (reference sequence). As DNA, the CDR3 is TGCAGTGCTAGTGTCCCACTAGCGGGGCGCACAGATACGCAGTATTTT. Protein: CSASVPLAGRTDTQYF.

This chain connects TRBV4-1 to TRBJ2-1; no clear D gene. The CDR3 is 15 amino acids. CDR1 MGHRA and CDR2 YSYEKL come from the germline V gene. The V gene lost 0 bases and the J gene lost 0 bases, with 6 bases spanning the gap. CDR3 sequence reads: CASSQDFSSYNEQFF. The CDR3 nucleotides read TGCGCCAGCAGCCAAGACTTTAGCTCCTACAATGAGCAGTTCTTC.

CDR3 DNA sequence: TGTGCCAGCAGCCAAGATGGGACAGGGTGGCTTGGAGCGAACACCGGGGAGCTGTTTTTT. This sequence encodes CASSQDGTGWLGANTGELFF. V and J are TRBV3-1 (or the pseudogene TRBV3-2) and TRBJ2-2; 9 bases are a match to TRBD1. Germline-derived CDR1 and CDR2 are LGHDT and YNNKEL (reference sequence). CDR3 length equals 20 residues. V shed 0 bases, J shed 0 bases, and the junction held 11 bases outside the gene matches.

The chain couples TRBV4-1 to TRBJ1-6; TRBD1 matches 7 bases. The CDR3 sequence is 14 residues long. Germline CDR1 is MGHRA and CDR2 is YSYEKL. The V segment lost 5 bases and the J segment 7 bases; nucleotides outside the gene matches: 5. CDR3 in amino acids: CASSYGTENSPLHF. The CDR3 DNA reads TGCGCCAGCAGCTACGGGACAGAAAATTCACCCCTCCACTTT.

The chain combines TRBV5-6 with TRBJ2-7; 10 nucleotides match TRBD2. This CDR3 is 19 amino acids long. CDR1 is SGHDT, CDR2 YYEEEE, per germline. The V segment lost 4 bases and the J segment 5 bases; nucleotides outside the gene matches: 21. This CDR3 is CASSPLGAGGLLAIHEQYF. The CDR3 DNA reads TGTGCCAGCAGCCCCCTTGGAGCGGGAGGGCTTCTTGCGATCCACGAGCAGTACTTC.

The chain combines TRBV3-1 (or the pseudogene TRBV3-2) with TRBJ2-7, with 9 bases that match TRBD2. This CDR3 is built from 15 residues. The V and J ends lost 1 base and 2 bases, in that order; junction bases with no gene match: 3. Germline loops: CDR1 LGHDT, CDR2 YNNKEL (reference sequence). CDR3 amino acids: CASSQVLAGPYEQYF. DNA of the CDR3: TGTGCCAGCAGCCAAGTTCTAGCGGGGCCCTACGAGCAGTACTTC.

V gene TRBV11-1 combines with J gene TRBJ2-6, with D perhaps TRBD1 (5 bases). Germline CDR1 and CDR2: SGHAT and FQDESV (reference sequence). V was clipped by 6 bases and J by 4 bases, with 10 bases between them. This CDR3 region has 14 residues. CDR3 coding DNA: TGTGCCAGCAGTAGGGGCCTCGGGGCCAACGTCCTGACTTTC. It yields the protein CASSRGLGANVLTF.

The rearrangement joins TRBV24-1 to TRBJ2-7; no firm D call. The CDR3 consists of 12 residues. Trimming pared 4 bases from V and 6 bases from J, leaving 9 bases between. CDR1 and CDR2 from the germline V gene are KGHDR and SFDVKD. Here the CDR3 reads CATSESYGEQYF. CDR3 DNA sequence: TGTGCCACCAGTGAGTCCTATGGCGAGCAGTACTTC.

The chain carries TRBV7-6 and TRBJ2-2, with 8 nucleotides matching TRBD2. The CDR3 runs 18 residues. Losses at the gene ends were 5 bases for V and 4 bases for J; bases not matched to a gene: 15. Germline CDR1 reads SGHVS; CDR2 reads FNYEAQ. The DNA for the CDR3 is TGTGCCAGCAGCCCCGCCGTTCTGACGGGAGGGGGCACCGGGGAGCTGTTTTTT. It translates to CASSPAVLTGGGTGELFF.

The genes are TRBV27 and TRBJ2-7, with D tentatively TRBD2 (5 bases). This CDR3 has 15 residues. The germline gives CDR1 MNHEY, CDR2 SMNVEV (reference sequence). The V gene lost 6 bases and the J gene lost 4 bases, with 19 bases spanning the gap. DNA for the CDR3: TGTGCCAGCAGCCGGGCGGACGGACTCTTGTACGAGCAGTACTTC. Translated, it gives CASSRADGLLYEQYF.

The chain employs TRBV3-1 (or the pseudogene TRBV3-2) and TRBJ1-5, with unresolved D. CDR3 length: 16 amino acids. Germline V CDR1 and CDR2: LGHDT, YNNKEL (reference sequence). V lost 0 bases and J lost 0, with 9 bases in between. The CDR3 protein is CASSQDLPYSNQPQHF. The CDR3 bases are TGTGCCAGCAGCCAAGATTTGCCCTATAGCAATCAGCCCCAGCATTTT.

The rearrangement uses TRBV29-1 and TRBJ2-7; 9 positions agree with TRBD1. The germline V gene has CDR1 SQVTM and CDR2 ANQGSEA. With V trimmed by 6 bases and J by 3 bases, 6 bases remained unmatched. This CDR3 region has 13 residues. The CDR3 region has the DNA TGCAGCGTAGAACACAGGGGGCACTACGAGCAGTACTTC. It encodes CSVEHRGHYEQYF.

The rearrangement links TRBV10-2 to TRBJ1-4; a possible D gene is TRBD1 (5 bases). The V end was cut by 4 bases, the J end by 5 bases, with 11 bases between. The CDR3 is made up of 14 amino acids. Germline V lookup: CDR1 WSHSY, CDR2 SAAADI. The CDR3, as DNA: TGCGCCAGCAGTGGGCAGGGCCAGAATGAAAAACTGTTTTTT. This codes for CASSGQGQNEKLFF.